In this sample, the clone carrying this T cell receptor beta chain turned up many times. This sample stems from a study of low-dose radiotherapy and immunotherapy resistance in tumors. Turning to the study itself: Participants in Cohort 1 were administered 0.5 Gy per fraction at 2-week intervals, to a cumulative dose of 6.5 Gy. In Cohort 2, 1 Gy per fraction was delivered every two weeks, for a total of 13 Gy over 26 weeks. Ipilimumab 1 mg/kg every six weeks, together with nivolumab 240 mg every two weeks, was given intravenously to patients.

In germline, CDR1 is KGHDR, CDR2 SFDVKD. The CDR3 extends over 11 amino acids. Trimming pared 2 bases from V and 7 bases from J, leaving 1 base between. Time point here: after trial treatment. The treatment is: LDRT plus nivolumab, ipilimumab, low-dose cyclophosphamide and aspirin (RACIN trial). Administered to the donors were nivolumab, ipilimumab, aspirin, low-dose cyclophosphamide and low-dose radiotherapy. Covering alpha and beta chains, TRAV- and TRBV-specific primers were used for the first-strand cDNA. Amplification of TCRs used a constant-region primer and V-primer adapter for roughly 20 PCR cycles. TCRdb reprocessed the reads via MiXCR and lists one record per CDR3 protein. The data show 95,000 to 100,000 distinct CDR3 sequences, with 20% to 25% seen just once and approximately 4% held by the top ten.

The chain couples TRBV24-1 to TRBJ2-2; D ambiguous. The sequences come from PBMCs, collected after low-dose radiotherapy plus immunotherapy. The TCR sequence derives from a male donor with prostate cancer. CDR3 nucleotide sequence: TGTGCCACCAGTGATTACGGGGAGCTGTTTTTT. Its translation: CATSDYGELFF.